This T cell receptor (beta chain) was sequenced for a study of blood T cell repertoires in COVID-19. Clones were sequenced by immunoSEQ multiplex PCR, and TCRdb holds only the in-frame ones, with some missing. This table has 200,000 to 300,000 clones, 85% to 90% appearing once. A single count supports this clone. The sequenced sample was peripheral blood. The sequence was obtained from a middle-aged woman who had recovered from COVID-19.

Here the CDR3 DNA reads TGTGCCTGGAGCCCGGGGGGAGTGGGCACAGATACGCAGTATTTT. This translates into CAWSPGGVGTDTQYF. The chain links TRBV30 to TRBJ2-3, with TRBD2 matching over 7 bases. Unmatched junction bases numbered 7, after V lost 3 bases and J lost 1 base. CDR3 length equals 15 residues. Germline lookup yields CDR1 GTSNPN and CDR2 SVGIG (reference sequence).